This section outlines one TCR beta chain sequence together with its context. The antigen remains undetermined. The data originate from a study of PD-L1 blockade in urothelial cancer. Study outcomes and limitations: Enhanced expansion of tumor-associated blood clones at 3 weeks characterized durable-benefit patients.

Here immunoSEQ multiplex PCR was the method, and the copy in TCRdb shows in-frame clones only, minus some. Of 90,000 to 120,000 clones listed, 70% to 90% are singletons. The specimen comprised PBMCs, sampled around atezolizumab (anti-PD-L1) treatment. The origin of this receptor is a man aged 45 to 65 with urothelial cancer.

CDR3 region: CASRTSGSDTQYF. In DNA form, the CDR3 reads TGTGCCAGCAGGACTAGCGGGAGCGATACGCAGTATTTT. The chain joins TRBV11-3 to TRBJ2-3, with 12 bases that match TRBD2. V lost 6 bases, J lost 6 bases, and 1 base stayed unmatched. From germline, CDR1 is SGHNT and CDR2 YENEEA. The CDR3 consists of 13 residues.